This T cell receptor beta chain was identified during a study of shared clonotypes between healthy human individuals. From CD4+ cells came CD45RA+ naive and CD45RA-negative memory subsets. A remark on this clone: What it binds is not known.

The authors ran the assay at deep level. Using immunoSEQ multiplex PCR, the repertoire was profiled, and TCRdb retains in-frame clones only, with some absent. The table records millions of clones, more than 90% of them present only once. Study-wide points: Memory subsets generally showed lower estimated richness than naive subsets. Since donors were few, the genetic and exposure-history diversity represented was limited.

The germline CDR1 and CDR2 sequences are SGHAT and FQNNGV. J gave up 7 bases and V 3 bases, and 7 bases lay outside the gene matches. The CDR3 sequence is 16 residues long. The TCR originated in a man aged 18 to 30 in good health. Sequenced: naive CD4+ T cells sorted from blood. Documented subset: CD45RA+ positively selected. The genes are TRBV11-2 and TRBJ1-6, with TRBD1 matching over 9 bases. CDR3 sequence reads: CASSFEPDRGNSPLHF. CDR3 DNA: TGTGCCAGCAGCTTTGAACCCGACAGGGGGAATTCACCCCTCCACTTT. Variable domain in full (rest from reference TRBV11-2 and TRBJ1-6): EAGVAQSPRYKIIEKRQSVAFWCNPISGHATLYWYQQILGQGPKLLIQFQNNGVVDDSQLPKDRFSAERLKGVDSTLKIQPAKLEDSAVYLCASSFEPDRGNSPLHFGNGTRLTVT.